This TCR beta chain was identified during a study of regulatory dendritic cells for organ transplantation. Study conclusions and caveats: Naive CD4+ and CD8+ repertoires were highly diverse; memory CD8+ was most oligoclonal.

Memory T cells were CD45RO+, naive were CD45RA+, sorted by FACS. The CDR3 totals 15 residues. CDR1 and CDR2 from the germline V gene are MNHEY and SMNVEV (reference sequence). The J segment lost 10 bases and the V segment lost 4 bases, leaving 6 bases of the junction unmatched. The method was immunoSEQ multiplex PCR; TCRdb's version includes in-frame clones alone and lacks a portion of them. Found here are over 25,000 clones, 82% of them singletons; the top ten hold 0.095% to 0.12%. Comments on this clone: Its antigen is not identified.

Input material: naive CD4+ T cells from blood. This sample's subset: CD45RA+ naive T cells. The J gene is TRBJ1-6, the V gene TRBV27; 11 bases match TRBD1. The TCR was taken from a human donor in good health. The DNA of the CDR3 is TGTGCCAGCAGTTCACCGGGACAGGGGGTATCACCCCTCCACTTT. This codes for CASSSPGQGVSPLHF.